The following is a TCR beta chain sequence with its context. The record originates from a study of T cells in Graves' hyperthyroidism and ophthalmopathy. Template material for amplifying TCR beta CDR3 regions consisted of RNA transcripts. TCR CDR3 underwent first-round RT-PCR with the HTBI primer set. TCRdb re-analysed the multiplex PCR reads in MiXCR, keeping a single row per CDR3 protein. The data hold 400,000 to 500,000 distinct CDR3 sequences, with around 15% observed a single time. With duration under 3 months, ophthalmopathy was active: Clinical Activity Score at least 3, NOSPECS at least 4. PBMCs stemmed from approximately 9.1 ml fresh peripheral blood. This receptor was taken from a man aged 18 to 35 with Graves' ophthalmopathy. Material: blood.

CDR3 amino acids: CASSQGGAGNQPQHF. The CDR3 region has the DNA TGTGCCAGCAGCCAAGGGGGGGCGGGCAATCAGCCCCAGCATTTT. This chain joins TRBV3-1 and TRBJ1-5; the D gene is possibly TRBD1 (6 bases). The germline CDR1 and CDR2 sequences are LGHDT and YNNKEL (reference sequence). The germline V and J ends were trimmed by 1 base and 2 bases, with 9 bases remaining between them. This CDR3 has 15 amino acids.